This TCR beta chain was profiled in a study of blood T cell repertoires in COVID-19. This clone was observed a handful of times. The CDR3 covers 14 residues. Germline V gives CDR1 SGHNT, CDR2 YYREEE (reference sequence). V was clipped by 2 bases and J by 5 bases, with 8 bases between them. The table came from immunoSEQ multiplex PCR; TCRdb's copy has only in-frame clones and leaves some out. The sample lists about 160,000 clones, about 90% seen once, with roughly 5% in the top ten. Seattle participants joined during active infection and were tracked over time. The chain couples TRBV5-4 to TRBJ1-6, with a weak D call TRBD1 (6 bases). Sequencing was performed on peripheral blood. The TCR sequence derives from a man aged 25-45 years with COVID-19, enrolled during active disease. This chain's CDR3 is CASSFNRDNSPLHF. CDR3 in DNA: TGTGCCAGCAGCTTTAACAGGGATAATTCACCCCTCCACTTT.